These 12 T cell receptor beta chains were sequenced from one sample in a study of tumor-infiltrating lymphocytes in oesophageal squamous cell carcinoma. Each CDR3 protein is one row after TCRdb ran MiXCR on the PCR reads. The sample contains about 20,000 distinct CDR3 sequences, over 40% of which appear only once. Sequenced input: normal esophageal tissue next to the tumor. These receptors all stem from a female donor with esophageal squamous cell carcinoma.

The chain has TRBV6-6 and TRBJ1-6; 8 positions agree with TRBD1. V shed 5 bases and J 5 bases; nucleotides not matched to a gene: 5. CDR1 is MNHNY, CDR2 SVGAGI, per germline (reference sequence). This CDR3 spans 15 amino acids. CDR3 nucleotides: TGTGCCAGCAGTCGGACAGGGTTAGATAATTCACCCCTCCACTTT. Translating it yields CASSRTGLDNSPLHF.

The CDR3 coding sequence is TGCAGCGTTGATGCCCCGATAGGACACGAGAACTCCTACGAGCAGTACTTC. Protein product: CSVDAPIGHENSYEQYF. V usage is TRBV29-1 and J usage is TRBJ2-5, with D possibly being TRBD1 (5 bases). The J call may not be correct, given that the DNA end is closer to TRBJ2-7. The germline V gene has CDR1 SQVTM and CDR2 ANQGSEA. The CDR3 runs 17 residues.

This clonotype came up a few times. As the CDR3 is not closed by the conserved phenylalanine or tryptophan, this likely results from a read error. The DNA is left out, because the CDR3 cannot be placed on it with certainty; the CDR3 is given as TCRdb lists it. The V gene is TRBV12-3 or TRBV12-4, the J gene TRBJ2-7; the listed D gene, TRBD1, was not tested against the DNA. The CDR3 totals 15 residues, both ends included. Here the CDR3 reads CASSPGQGYGYTFGS.

This clonotype was found many times. The chain carries TRBV28 and TRBJ2-7; 7 bases match TRBD1. Germline lookup yields CDR1 MDHEN and CDR2 SYDVKM. The CDR3 covers 13 residues. The trim removed 4 bases at V and 2 bases at J, leaving 2 bases unmatched. The CDR3 here is CASSSGQPYEQYF. DNA for the CDR3: TGTGCCAGCAGTTCGGGACAGCCCTACGAGCAGTACTTC.

There are many counts of this clonotype. The rearrangement uses TRBV28 and TRBJ1-2; the D gene is possibly TRBD1 (5 bases). The CDR3 is 14 residues long. The ends were cut back, 4 bases at V and 2 bases at J, with 11 bases in the middle. Germline lookup yields CDR1 MDHEN and CDR2 SYDVKM. The CDR3 region is CASSSGPHNYGYTF. The CDR3 nucleotides read TGTGCCAGCAGTTCAGGGCCCCACAACTATGGCTACACCTTC.

This clonotype came up many times. This may be a read error: a much more frequent sequence differs by one nucleotide. V is TRBV6-1 and J is TRBJ2-5, with D unclear. This CDR3 comprises 15 residues. Trimming took off 8 bases at V and 11 bases at J, with 27 bases between the two ends. Looked up from germline, CDR1 is MNHNS and CDR2 is SASEGT. The CDR3 reads CASQEARQPYNEQYF. The DNA for the CDR3 is TGTGCCAGCCAAGAAGCCAGACAACCCTACAATGAGCAGTACTTC.

This clonotype has ten or more counts. A much larger clone is a single base away; this may be a read error. The rearrangement links TRBV7-3 to TRBJ2-5, with TRBD2 matching over 8 bases. Germline-derived CDR1 and CDR2 are SGHTA and FQGTGA. The J segment lost 11 bases and the V segment lost 5 bases, leaving 16 bases of the junction unmatched. This CDR3 contains 15 residues. The CDR3 loop reads CASSAGTRSSDEQYF. The CDR3 DNA reads TGTGCCAGCAGCGCCGGGACTAGATCATCCGATGAGCAGTACTTC.

This clonotype appeared many times. Possible read error: a much larger clone is one base away. The rearrangement uses TRBV7-6 and TRBJ2-7; maybe TRBD2 (7 bases). Germline V gene lookup returns CDR1 SGHVS and CDR2 FNYEAQ. The CDR3 loop spans 14 amino acids. With 5 bases removed from V and 7 bases from J, the gap between germline ends came to 18 bases. This CDR3 is CASSHRGRANEQYF. The CDR3 DNA reads as TGTGCCAGCAGCCATAGGGGGAGGGCCAATGAGCAGTACTTC. Full variable domain (missing parts from reference TRBV7-6 and TRBJ2-7): GAGVSQSPRYKVTKRGQDVALRCDPISGHVSLYWYRQALGQGPEFLTYFNYEAQQDKSGLPNDRFSAERPEGSISTLTIQRTEQRDSAMYRCASSHRGRANEQYFGPGTRLTVT.

In its sample, this clonotype ranks as medium-sized. The chain recombines TRBV12-3 or TRBV12-4 with TRBJ2-3; D gene unclear. The CDR3 consists of 12 residues. V was shortened by 6 bases and J by 6 bases, with 10 bases between the two germline ends. CDR3 coding DNA: TGTGCCAGCAGCCCCTACACCGATACGCAGTATTTT. Its translation is CASSPYTDTQYF.

J is TRBJ2-5 and V is TRBV7-2, with a tentative D call TRBD1 (5 bases). The tail of the sequence fits TRBJ2-1 better, so the J call may be wrong. The CDR3 is 13 amino acids. Germline CDR1 SGHTA, CDR2 FQGNSA. CDR3 sequence reads: CASGPDQGDEQFF. The CDR3 DNA follows: TGTGCCAGCGGGCCGGACCAAGGGGATGAGCAGTTCTTC.

This sequence joins TRBV5-6 and TRBJ2-5; D call uncertain. The J call could be wrong; TRBJ2-7 is a better fit for the DNA end. This CDR3 region has 14 residues. Germline CDR1 and CDR2: SGHDT and YYEEEE. The CDR3: CASSWALGTYEQYF. Here the CDR3 DNA reads TGTGCCAGCAGCTGGGCGCTAGGAACCTACGAGCAGTACTTC.

This clonotype was observed a single time. It is likely a read error, because the conserved phenylalanine at the end of the CDR3 is missing. No DNA is shown, since the ends of the CDR3 on it are uncertain; the CDR3 is the one TCRdb lists. The chain couples TRBV7-6 to TRBJ2-7; the table's D call TRBD1 went unverified against the DNA. Including both end residues, the CDR3 is 17 amino acids long. Germline loops: CDR1 SGHVS, CDR2 FNYEAQ. CDR3: CASSLAPLNPYGYTFGS.